The rows below give T cell receptor beta chains drawn from one sample of a study of T cell responses to AZD1222 COVID-19 vaccine. This table comes from immunoSEQ multiplex PCR, and its TCRdb copy is limited to in-frame clones, with some not included. The data hold approximately 140,000 clones, with approximately 90% observed a single time. The sample was peripheral blood, taken on day 0 of AZD1222 vaccination. The receptors originated from an adult in good health. The CDR3 runs from the conserved cysteine through the conserved F or W. Each record gives: D gene, V gene, J gene, CDR3 length, clone size, CDR3 protein. D genes are given only for firm matches. Rows may omit the clone size; those that give it use once, few, many or a size class.

d_call: TRBD2
v_call: TRBV6-4
j_call: TRBJ2-1
cdr3_length: 15
clone_size: few
cdr3_aa: CASSSTSGGGNEQFF

d_call: .
v_call: TRBV19
j_call: TRBJ2-5
cdr3_length: 15
clone_size: .
cdr3_aa: CASSSRQGAGETQYF

d_call: .
v_call: TRBV7-6
j_call: TRBJ1-1
cdr3_length: 15
clone_size: once
cdr3_aa: CASSLAAMKNTEAFF

d_call: .
v_call: TRBV19
j_call: TRBJ1-4
cdr3_length: 14
clone_size: .
cdr3_aa: CASSMARLNEKLFF

d_call: TRBD2
v_call: TRBV25-1
j_call: TRBJ2-7
cdr3_length: 16
clone_size: .
cdr3_aa: CASSEYLAGATYEQYF

d_call: .
v_call: TRBV7-9
j_call: TRBJ1-1
cdr3_length: 15
clone_size: .
cdr3_aa: CASSSHGGVTTEAFF

d_call: .
v_call: TRBV6-5
j_call: TRBJ1-2
cdr3_length: 15
clone_size: .
cdr3_aa: CASRPPLQGTSGYTF

d_call: TRBD1
v_call: TRBV19
j_call: TRBJ1-5
cdr3_length: 13
clone_size: .
cdr3_aa: CASGDRGQQPQHF

d_call: .
v_call: TRBV11-3
j_call: TRBJ2-3
cdr3_length: 18
clone_size: .
cdr3_aa: CASSFGLIGVISTDTQYF

d_call: .
v_call: TRBV11-3
j_call: TRBJ2-3
cdr3_length: 15
clone_size: .
cdr3_aa: CASSPSASRTDTQYF

d_call: .
v_call: TRBV13
j_call: TRBJ1-2
cdr3_length: 13
clone_size: .
cdr3_aa: CASQARDGYGYTF

d_call: .
v_call: TRBV7-2
j_call: TRBJ2-7
cdr3_length: 17
clone_size: once
cdr3_aa: CASSRTNSKLGSYEQYF

d_call: TRBD1
v_call: TRBV11-2
j_call: TRBJ1-4
cdr3_length: 14
clone_size: .
cdr3_aa: CASSPLGQREKLFF

d_call: .
v_call: TRBV21-1
j_call: TRBJ2-1
cdr3_length: 13
clone_size: .
cdr3_aa: CAREEGGGNEQFF

d_call: .
v_call: TRBV11-2
j_call: TRBJ2-5
cdr3_length: 13
clone_size: .
cdr3_aa: CASSLSETETQYF

d_call: TRBD1
v_call: TRBV10-3
j_call: TRBJ2-5
cdr3_length: 21
clone_size: .
cdr3_aa: CAISQGPGTGGGGGPQETQYF

d_call: TRBD2
v_call: TRBV24-1
j_call: TRBJ2-3
cdr3_length: 16
clone_size: .
cdr3_aa: CATSDLAGGPTDTQYF

d_call: .
v_call: TRBV12-3/TRBV12-4
j_call: TRBJ2-1
cdr3_length: 13
clone_size: .
cdr3_aa: CASSLRQDLQQFF

d_call: .
v_call: TRBV2
j_call: TRBJ1-5
cdr3_length: 13
clone_size: .
cdr3_aa: CASSDRDNQPQHF

d_call: TRBD2
v_call: TRBV23-1
j_call: TRBJ2-3
cdr3_length: 14
clone_size: .
cdr3_aa: CASTQGRGVDTQYF

d_call: .
v_call: TRBV6-2/TRBV6-3
j_call: TRBJ2-3
cdr3_length: 14
clone_size: .
cdr3_aa: CASSYYPNTDTQYF

d_call: .
v_call: TRBV7-3
j_call: TRBJ2-3
cdr3_length: 15
clone_size: .
cdr3_aa: CASSLTSGRTDTQYF

d_call: TRBD1
v_call: TRBV4-1
j_call: TRBJ1-1
cdr3_length: 17
clone_size: .
cdr3_aa: CASSQGWADRGRSEAFF

d_call: .
v_call: TRBV5-4
j_call: TRBJ2-5
cdr3_length: 13
clone_size: .
cdr3_aa: CASELRPKETQYF

d_call: .
v_call: TRBV30
j_call: TRBJ1-4
cdr3_length: 15
clone_size: .
cdr3_aa: CAWRRATATNEKLFF

d_call: .
v_call: TRBV15
j_call: TRBJ1-4
cdr3_length: 15
clone_size: .
cdr3_aa: CATSLDSTTNEKLFF

d_call: .
v_call: TRBV30
j_call: TRBJ1-1
cdr3_length: 13
clone_size: .
cdr3_aa: CARASYQGTEAFF

d_call: TRBD2
v_call: TRBV6-5
j_call: TRBJ2-1
cdr3_length: 15
clone_size: .
cdr3_aa: CASSKLADSYNEQFF

d_call: .
v_call: TRBV15
j_call: TRBJ1-5
cdr3_length: 14
clone_size: .
cdr3_aa: CATSRAGYNQPQHF

d_call: TRBD2
v_call: TRBV7-2
j_call: TRBJ2-7
cdr3_length: 14
clone_size: many
cdr3_aa: CASSLSGRTYEQYF

d_call: TRBD1
v_call: TRBV28
j_call: TRBJ2-7
cdr3_length: 15
clone_size: .
cdr3_aa: CASSTYTGQLYEQYF

d_call: .
v_call: TRBV5-6
j_call: TRBJ2-5
cdr3_length: 14
clone_size: .
cdr3_aa: CASSPVAAIETQYF

d_call: .
v_call: TRBV11-3
j_call: TRBJ2-1
cdr3_length: 14
clone_size: .
cdr3_aa: CASSLDSTYNEQFF

d_call: TRBD1
v_call: TRBV7-2
j_call: TRBJ2-7
cdr3_length: 14
clone_size: .
cdr3_aa: CASSLRQGDYEQYF

d_call: .
v_call: TRBV30
j_call: TRBJ1-5
cdr3_length: 12
clone_size: .
cdr3_aa: CAWSPPGQPQHF

d_call: TRBD2
v_call: TRBV11-3
j_call: TRBJ2-7
cdr3_length: 15
clone_size: once
cdr3_aa: CASSSLTSGAYEQYF

d_call: .
v_call: TRBV19
j_call: TRBJ1-1
cdr3_length: 13
clone_size: .
cdr3_aa: CASSKGGYTEAFF

d_call: TRBD1
v_call: TRBV28
j_call: TRBJ1-5
cdr3_length: 13
clone_size: .
cdr3_aa: CASSLTGFQPQHF

d_call: .
v_call: TRBV11-3
j_call: TRBJ2-1
cdr3_length: 15
clone_size: .
cdr3_aa: CASSSQTGPYNEQFF

d_call: .
v_call: TRBV7-8
j_call: TRBJ1-1
cdr3_length: 16
clone_size: .
cdr3_aa: CASSLAGGGSSTEAFF

d_call: .
v_call: TRBV9
j_call: TRBJ2-2
cdr3_length: 16
clone_size: .
cdr3_aa: CASSPQEGTDTGELFF

d_call: .
v_call: TRBV9
j_call: TRBJ2-3
cdr3_length: 14
clone_size: once
cdr3_aa: CASSVVARTDTQYF

d_call: TRBD2
v_call: TRBV28
j_call: TRBJ2-3
cdr3_length: 17
clone_size: .
cdr3_aa: CASSRTGTSGPTDTQYF

d_call: .
v_call: TRBV24-1
j_call: TRBJ1-6
cdr3_length: 15
clone_size: once
cdr3_aa: CATSDGTFPSSPLHF

d_call: .
v_call: TRBV7-8
j_call: TRBJ2-1
cdr3_length: 14
clone_size: .
cdr3_aa: CASTGDSLYNEQFF

d_call: .
v_call: TRBV6-2/TRBV6-3
j_call: TRBJ2-4
cdr3_length: 16
clone_size: .
cdr3_aa: CASTPIREIAKNIQYF

d_call: .
v_call: TRBV15
j_call: TRBJ1-1
cdr3_length: 14
clone_size: .
cdr3_aa: CATSRGTEGTEAFF

d_call: TRBD1
v_call: TRBV15
j_call: TRBJ2-5
cdr3_length: 15
clone_size: .
cdr3_aa: CATSRDRGRQETQYF

d_call: TRBD2
v_call: TRBV28
j_call: TRBJ2-3
cdr3_length: 15
clone_size: once
cdr3_aa: CASQQTSGSTDTQYF